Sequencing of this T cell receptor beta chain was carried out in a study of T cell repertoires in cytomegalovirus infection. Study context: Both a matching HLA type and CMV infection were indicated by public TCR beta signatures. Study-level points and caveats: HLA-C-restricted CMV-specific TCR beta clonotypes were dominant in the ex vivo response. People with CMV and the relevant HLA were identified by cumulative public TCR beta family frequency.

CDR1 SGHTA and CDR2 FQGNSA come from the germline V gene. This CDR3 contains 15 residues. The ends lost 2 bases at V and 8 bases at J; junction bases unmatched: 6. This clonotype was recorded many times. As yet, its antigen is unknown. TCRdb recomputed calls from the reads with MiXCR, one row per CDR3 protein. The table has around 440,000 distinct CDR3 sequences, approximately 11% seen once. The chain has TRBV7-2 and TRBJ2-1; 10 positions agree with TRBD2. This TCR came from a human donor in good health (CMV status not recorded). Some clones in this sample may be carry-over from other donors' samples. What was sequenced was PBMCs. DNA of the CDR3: TGTGCCAGCAGCTTATCTAGCGGGAGTCGGGATGAGCAGTTCTTC. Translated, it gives CASSLSSGSRDEQFF.